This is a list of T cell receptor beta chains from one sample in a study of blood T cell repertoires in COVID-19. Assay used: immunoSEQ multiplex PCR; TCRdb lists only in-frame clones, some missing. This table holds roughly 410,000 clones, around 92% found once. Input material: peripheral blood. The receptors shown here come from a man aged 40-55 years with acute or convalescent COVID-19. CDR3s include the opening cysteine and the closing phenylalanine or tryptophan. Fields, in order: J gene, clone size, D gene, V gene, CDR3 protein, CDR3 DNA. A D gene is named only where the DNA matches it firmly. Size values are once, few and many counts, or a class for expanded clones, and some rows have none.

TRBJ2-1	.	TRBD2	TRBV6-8	CASSTRRLAGFYNEQFF	TGTGCCAGCAGTACACGCCGCCTAGCGGGTTTCTACAATGAGCAGTTCTTC
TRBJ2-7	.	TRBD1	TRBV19	CASSMAGGGYEQYF	TGTGCCAGTAGTATGGCAGGGGGCGGGTACGAGCAGTACTTC
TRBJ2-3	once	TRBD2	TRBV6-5	CASSYEAGLTDTQYF	TGTGCCAGCAGTTACGAAGCGGGGCTCACAGATACGCAGTATTTT
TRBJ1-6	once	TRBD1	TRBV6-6	CASSQGAGSPLHF	TGTGCCAGCAGTCAGGGGGCAGGTTCACCCCTCCACTTT
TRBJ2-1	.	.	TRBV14	CASSIFSGNYNEQFF	TGTGCCAGCAGCATTTTTAGCGGAAACTACAATGAGCAGTTCTTC
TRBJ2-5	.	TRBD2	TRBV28	CASSLITSGGQETQYF	TGTGCCAGCAGTTTAATCACTAGCGGGGGACAAGAGACCCAGTACTTC
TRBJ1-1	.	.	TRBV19	CASSIGLPNTEAFF	TGTGCCAGTAGTATCGGGTTACCGAACACTGAAGCTTTCTTT
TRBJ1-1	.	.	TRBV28	CASSTTRQGTLEAFF	TGTGCCAGCAGCACGACTCGTCAGGGAACTCTCGAAGCTTTCTTT
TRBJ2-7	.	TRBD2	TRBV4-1	CASSQERTSARGYEQYF	TGCGCCAGCAGCCAAGAACGGACTAGCGCTAGGGGGTACGAGCAGTATTTC
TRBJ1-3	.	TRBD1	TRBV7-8	CASSPLTGSLGNTIYF	TGTGCCAGCAGCCCCCTGACAGGGAGCCTCGGAAACACCATATATTTT
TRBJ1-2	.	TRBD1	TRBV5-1	CASSLAGTDYGYTF	TGCGCCAGCAGCTTGGCTGGGACAGACTATGGCTACACCTTC
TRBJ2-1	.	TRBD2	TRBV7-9	CASNYKSGTSGLGEQFF	TGTGCCAGCAACTACAAATCCGGGACTAGCGGGCTGGGTGAGCAGTTCTTC
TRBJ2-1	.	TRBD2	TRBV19	CASSPRLAGVGEQFF	TGTGCCAGTAGTCCGCGACTAGCGGGGGTCGGTGAGCAGTTCTTC
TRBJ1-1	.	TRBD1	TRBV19	CASSRTGTGAMNTEAFF	TGTGCCAGTAGCCGAACCGGGACAGGGGCCATGAACACTGAAGCTTTCTTT